This T cell receptor beta chain was sequenced during a study of control samples from healthy donors and cancer patients. Assay used: immunoSEQ multiplex PCR; TCRdb lists only in-frame clones, some missing. The sample holds around 150,000 clones, under 96% seen once. The germline V gene encodes CDR1 SNHLY and CDR2 FYNNEI. The CDR3 covers 14 residues. V shed 5 bases and J 8 bases; nucleotides not matched to a gene: 3. The chain joins TRBV2 to TRBJ1-6; 10 bases align to TRBD1. Material: blood. This sequence was found in a young woman in good health. The CDR3: CASSSDRGDSPLHF. In nucleotides, the CDR3 is TGTGCCAGCAGTTCGGACAGGGGGGATTCACCCCTCCACTTT. Filled out from reference TRBV2 and TRBJ1-6, the complete variable domain reads EPEVTQTPSHQVTQMGQEVILRCVPISNHLYFYWYRQILGQKVEFLVSFYNNEISEKSEIFDDQFSVERPDGSNFTLKIRSTKLEDSAMYFCASSSDRGDSPLHFGNGTRLTVT.